The subject of this entry is one T cell receptor beta chain. In germline, CDR1 is SGHTA, CDR2 FQGNSA. This CDR3 region has 13 residues. V shed 2 bases and J shed 7 bases, with 9 bases lying between them. The data were taken from a study of T cell responses to AZD1222 COVID-19 vaccine. Data came from immunoSEQ multiplex PCR; TCRdb stores just in-frame clones and leaves some out. The sample records tens of thousands of clones, about 90% being singletons. This clonotype originated in an adult who received the AZD1222 COVID-19 vaccine. Sample: peripheral blood, taken 28 days after the second AZD1222 dose. The V call is TRBV7-2, the J call TRBJ1-5; D gene ambiguous. CDR3 DNA sequence: TGTGCCAGCAGCTTACGGGGTTGGCAGCCCCAGCATTTT. This encodes CASSLRGWQPQHF.